A selection of T cell receptor beta chains follows, all from one sample in a study of cytomegalovirus exposure and HLA in healthy donors. TCRdb's copy holds only in-frame clones and misses some; the assay was immunoSEQ multiplex PCR. The data contain tens of thousands of clones, roughly 94% of them singletons. The sequencing input was PBMCs. These receptors all come from a woman aged 18-29 years in good health and CMV-seronegative. CDR3s include the opening cysteine and the closing phenylalanine or tryptophan. The D gene is left open where the match is weak. A row's size may be missing; if present it is once, few, many or a size class.

clone_size j_call d_call cdr3_length v_call cdr3_nt cdr3_aa
. TRBJ2-5 TRBD1 14 TRBV19 TGTGCCAGTAGCCCCGACAGGGGGCGGGAGACCCAGTACTTC CASSPDRGRETQYF
. TRBJ2-3 . 15 TRBV27 TGTGCCAGCAGTTTACTCGGGTCGAACGCAGATACGCAGTATTTT CASSLLGSNADTQYF
. TRBJ2-1 . 15 TRBV6-1 TGTGCCAGCAGTGAAGGGAGAGGGACCTACAATGAGCAGTTCTTC CASSEGRGTYNEQFF
. TRBJ2-1 TRBD2 15 TRBV15 TGTGCCACCAGCACACGGGGGGGGTCCTACAATGAGCAGTTCTTC CATSTRGGSYNEQFF
once TRBJ2-5 TRBD2 17 TRBV5-4 TGTGCCAGCAGCGAGGGACTAGCGGGGGGGCCGGAAGAGACCCAGTACTTC CASSEGLAGGPEETQYF
. TRBJ2-7 TRBD2 12 TRBV4-3 TGCGCCAGCAGCCTGTCGGGGGGAGAGCAGTACTTC CASSLSGGEQYF
. TRBJ2-3 . 16 TRBV7-9 TGTGCCAGCAGCTTATCCCGGGGAACCTTAACAGATACGCAGTATTTT CASSLSRGTLTDTQYF
. TRBJ1-3 . 14 TRBV7-9 TGTGCCAGCAGCTTAAGGGGGTCAGGAAACACCATATATTTT CASSLRGSGNTIYF
once TRBJ1-1 . 17 TRBV1 TGCACCAGCAGCCACCCGACAGGGAAGGGCTGTGGCACTGAAGCTTTCTTT CTSSHPTGKGCGTEAFF
. TRBJ2-1 TRBD2 17 TRBV7-6 TGTGCCAGCATGGCTAGCGGGTTGGGGATCAATCCCAATGAGCAGTTCTTC CASMASGLGINPNEQFF
. TRBJ1-5 . 14 TRBV30 TGTGCCTGGAGCCGGGGGGGAGGCAATCAGCCCCAGCATTTT CAWSRGGGNQPQHF
. TRBJ1-1 . 15 TRBV9 TGTGCCAGCAGCGTAGTGGGCAGACCGAACACTGAAGCTTTCTTT CASSVVGRPNTEAFF
. TRBJ1-5 TRBD1 16 TRBV7-2 TGTGCCAGCAGCCATCGGGACAGGGTACGAAGCGAGCCCCAGCATTTT CASSHRDRVRSEPQHF
medium-sized TRBJ2-7 TRBD2 15 TRBV6-5 TGTGCCAGCAGAGGGGTTAGCGGGGGGGCGTGGGAGCAGTACTTC CASRGVSGGAWEQYF
. TRBJ2-5 TRBD1 15 TRBV10-3 TGTGCCATCAGCTCGGGACAGGGATACCAAGAGACCCAGTACTTC CAISSGQGYQETQYF
. TRBJ1-1 . 13 TRBV2 TGTGCCAGCAGAGAACGACAGAACACTGAAGCTTTCTTT CASRERQNTEAFF
. TRBJ2-3 . 15 TRBV7-6 TGTGCCAGCAGCGTCCGGGACACCCGCACAGATACGCAGTATTTT CASSVRDTRTDTQYF
. TRBJ2-4 TRBD1 16 TRBV5-4 TGTGCCAACAGCTTGGCGGTTGGGACAGGGGGGAACATTCAGTACTTC CANSLAVGTGGNIQYF
. TRBJ1-5 TRBD1 15 TRBV10-2 TGCGCCAGCAGAGGGACAGCCGATAGCAATCAGCCCCAGCATTTT CASRGTADSNQPQHF
few TRBJ2-3 . 14 TRBV5-1 TGCGCCAGCAGCTTGGGGACTACCACAGATACGCAGTATTTT CASSLGTTTDTQYF
. TRBJ1-4 . 17 TRBV4-3 TGCGCCAGCAGCCCACTCCACACGGGTCGTGCTAATGAAAAACTGTTTTTT CASSPLHTGRANEKLFF
once TRBJ2-7 . 15 TRBV4-3 TGCGCCAGCAGCCAAGATAGCCTGGTTTTGCAAGAGCAGTACTTC CASSQDSLVLQEQYF
. TRBJ1-1 TRBD1 16 TRBV5-5 TGTGCCAGCAGCAAAAAGTGGGACAGGGGGCCCACTGAAGCTTTCTTT CASSKKWDRGPTEAFF
. TRBJ2-3 . 14 TRBV28 TGTGCCAGCAGTTTCACCCCGGGAACGGATACGCAGTATTTT CASSFTPGTDTQYF
. TRBJ1-4 . 15 TRBV7-8 TGTGCCAGCAGCTTAGGAGTGAGGGAGGGTGAAAAACTGTTTTTT CASSLGVREGEKLFF
. TRBJ2-3 TRBD1 16 TRBV5-1 TGCGCCAGCAGCCCTACCGGGACAGGGAGACCAGATACGCAGTATTTT CASSPTGTGRPDTQYF
. TRBJ2-6 . 15 TRBV25-1 TGTGCCAGCATAGGGGGAACCTCTGGGGCCAACGTCCTGACTTTC CASIGGTSGANVLTF
. TRBJ2-1 TRBD2 15 TRBV14 TGTGCCAGCAGCCTACTAGCGGGGGGACGCAATGAGCAGTTCTTC CASSLLAGGRNEQFF
. TRBJ2-2 TRBD1 17 TRBV5-6 TGTGCCAGCAGCCCTTCCGGGCACAGGGGGCACACCGGGGAGCTGTTTTTT CASSPSGHRGHTGELFF
. TRBJ1-5 TRBD1 15 TRBV19 TGTGCCAGTAGTATTACAGGGGGCGGGAATCAGCCCCAGCATTTT CASSITGGGNQPQHF
. TRBJ2-7 . 14 TRBV7-2 TGTGCCAGCAGCCCACTAGCATCGGCCTACGAGCAGTACTTC CASSPLASAYEQYF
. TRBJ1-2 . 15 TRBV7-6 TGTGCCAGCAGCGATGAGACAGGCCCAAACTATGGCTACACCTTC CASSDETGPNYGYTF
. TRBJ1-1 TRBD1 15 TRBV6-5 TGTGCCAGCAACCAACAGGGGGCCAGGATGGGTGAAGCTTTCTTT CASNQQGARMGEAFF
. TRBJ2-3 TRBD2 18 TRBV4-3 TGCGCCAGCAGCCAAACGAGCTTAGCGGGAAACGCGGGAGATACGCAGTATTTT CASSQTSLAGNAGDTQYF
. TRBJ2-7 TRBD1 16 TRBV7-9 TGTGCCAGCAGCACCAATCCGGGACAGGGGGGGTACGAGCAGTACTTC CASSTNPGQGGYEQYF
. TRBJ2-5 TRBD1 16 TRBV5-6 TGTGCCAGCAGCCGGCCCCTGGACAGGGGGGCCAAGACCCAGTACTTC CASSRPLDRGAKTQYF
once TRBJ2-1 TRBD1 13 TRBV25-1 TGTGCCAGCAGCTGGGACAGGCTGAATGAGCAGTTCTTC CASSWDRLNEQFF
. TRBJ2-7 TRBD2 15 TRBV19 TGTGCCAGTAGTATCGTGATCGCGGGAGTGGGGGAGCAGTACTTC CASSIVIAGVGEQYF
. TRBJ1-2 . 16 TRBV4-1 TGCGCCAGCAGCCAAGATTCGGCAGGGTTTAACTATGGCTACACCTTC CASSQDSAGFNYGYTF
once TRBJ2-6 TRBD2 15 TRBV12-5 TGTGCTAGTGGCCGAGCGGGGGCTGGGGCCAACGTCCTGACTTTC CASGRAGAGANVLTF
. TRBJ2-7 TRBD1 15 TRBV5-1 TGCGCCAGCAGCCCGCGACAGGGGACAACGGACGAGCAGTACTTC CASSPRQGTTDEQYF
. TRBJ1-1 . 15 TRBV27 TGTGCCAGCAGTGCCGGGACTTCCGTCGGCACTGAAGCTTTCTTT CASSAGTSVGTEAFF
. TRBJ1-5 TRBD1 14 TRBV5-6 TGTGCCAGCAGCTTCAGGGGGCCTCATCAGCCCCAGCATTTT CASSFRGPHQPQHF
. TRBJ2-3 . 12 TRBV27 TGTGCCAGCAGTTCGAGGGTCGATACGCAGTATTTT CASSSRVDTQYF
. TRBJ2-5 TRBD2 18 TRBV27 TGTGCCAGCAGCTCCGAAGAATCCGGGACTAGAATAGCTGAGACCCAGTACTTC CASSSEESGTRIAETQYF
. TRBJ1-2 . 13 TRBV7-2 TGTGCCAGCAGCTTTCGGGGGGGGGATGGCTACACCTTC CASSFRGGDGYTF